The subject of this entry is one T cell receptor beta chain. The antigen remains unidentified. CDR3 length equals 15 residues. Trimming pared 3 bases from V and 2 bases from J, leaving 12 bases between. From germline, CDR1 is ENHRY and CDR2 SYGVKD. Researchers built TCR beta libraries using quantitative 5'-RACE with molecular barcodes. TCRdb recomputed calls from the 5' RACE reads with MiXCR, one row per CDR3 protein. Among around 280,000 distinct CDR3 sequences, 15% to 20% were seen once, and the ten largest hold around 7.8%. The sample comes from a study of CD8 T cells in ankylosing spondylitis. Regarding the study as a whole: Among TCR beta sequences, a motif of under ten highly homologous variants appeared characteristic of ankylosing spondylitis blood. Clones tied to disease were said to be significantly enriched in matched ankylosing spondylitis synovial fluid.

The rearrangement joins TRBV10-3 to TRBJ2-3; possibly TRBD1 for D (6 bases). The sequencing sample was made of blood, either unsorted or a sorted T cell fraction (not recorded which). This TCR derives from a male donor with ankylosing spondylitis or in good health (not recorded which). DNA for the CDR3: TGTGCCATCAGTGACCCAGGGGTCGCCACAGATACGCAGTATTTT. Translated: CAISDPGVATDTQYF.